This T cell receptor beta chain was captured by sequencing in a study of beta chain features in type 1 diabetes. Donors underwent one heparinised blood draw, around 100 mL on average. A sort by CD45RO/CCR7/CD25/CD127/CD95/CD27 yielded CD4+ naive, central memory, regulatory and stem cell-like memory cells. What was sequenced were expressed TCRB transcripts, since all of the isolated RNA had been reverse transcribed. Produced via immunoSEQ multiplex PCR; TCRdb's table is partial and in-frame only. The profile shows fewer than 300,000 clones, roughly 22% of them singletons. On this clone: Its antigen is currently unknown.

Study-wide findings and caveats: In every one of the four CD4+ subsets, TCRB CDR3s were moderately but significantly shorter in Type 1 diabetes patients. Whatever favoring of shorter templates PCR might show would apply equally to patients and controls. Overrepresentation of cells with high TCR expression could result from cDNA sequencing.

V shed 2 bases and J shed 3 bases, with 11 bases lying between them. From germline, CDR1 is SGHNT and CDR2 YYREEE (reference sequence). This CDR3 is built from 14 residues. The sequenced sample consisted of naive CD4+ T cells from blood. The TCR originated in a woman between 40 and 55 years old with type 1 diabetes. The chain links TRBV5-4 to TRBJ1-1; D uncertain. This CDR3 is CASSFYGEDTEAFF. In DNA, the CDR3 is TGTGCCAGCAGCTTCTACGGTGAGGACACTGAAGCTTTCTTT.